This T cell receptor beta chain was recovered during a study of OX40 agonist ivuxolimab in advanced cancers. Study-level background: Every 2 weeks, patients got intravenous ivuxolimab at one of six dose levels (0.01-10 mg/kg). Regarding the study as a whole: In the 0.1 to 3.0 mg/kg range, CD4+ and CD8+ blood T cells had expanded clonally by week 6.

Data came from immunoSEQ multiplex PCR; TCRdb stores just in-frame clones and leaves some out. The sample comprises around 35,000 clones, around four fifths of which are singletons, and approximately 37% rests with the top ten. The CDR3 has 13 amino acids. Deletions cut 7 bases from V and 0 bases from J, with 7 bases between. Germline CDR1 reads LNHDA; CDR2 reads SQIVND (reference sequence). Patients with a history of autoimmune disease or on systemic immunosuppression were excluded. With baseline, cycle 4 day 1, and cycle 7 day 1 as timepoints, blood was sampled. On this clone: Its antigen remains unidentified.

The chain couples TRBV19 to TRBJ1-3; D ambiguous. The sample in question was CD4+ or CD8+ T cells sorted from blood, obtained in a trial of the OX40 agonist ivuxolimab. The TCR was taken from an adult with an advanced solid tumor such as melanoma, head and neck, liver or kidney cancer. The CDR3 loop reads CASIRGSGNTIYF. CDR3 DNA: TGTGCCAGTATTCGGGGCTCTGGAAACACCATATATTTT.